Listed here are 16 T cell receptor beta chains from one sample, sequenced in a study of blood T cell repertoires in COVID-19. TCRdb's copy holds only in-frame clones and misses some; the assay was immunoSEQ multiplex PCR. The sample lists about 110,000 clones; approximately 80% were seen once. Sequenced sample: peripheral blood. The receptor set was obtained from a woman between 70 and 85 years old with acute or convalescent COVID-19.

The chain has TRBV21-1 and TRBJ2-7; the table's D call, TRBD2, was not checked against the DNA. TRBV21-1 is labeled a pseudogene. The CDR3 covers 17 residues. The CDR3 reads CASSKSLRSGRGFGQYF. The CDR3 DNA is TGTGCCAGCAGCAAATCCCTGCGTAGCGGGAGAGGTTTCGGGCAGTACTTC.

This clone was seen just once. The CDR3 DNA is TGTGCCAGCAGTTGGGGACAGGGTCCCTCCTACGAGCAGTACTTC. Its protein product is CASSWGQGPSYEQYF. J is TRBJ2-7 and V is TRBV6-5, with 9 positions matching TRBD1. Per germline, CDR1 MNHEY and CDR2 SVGAGI. Trimming took 4 bases from V and 0 from J; bases not matched to a gene: 4. This CDR3 region has 15 residues.

The chain is built from TRBV4-1 and TRBJ2-1; TRBD2 matches at 15 bases. The CDR3 is 14 residues long. Unmatched junction bases numbered 0, after V lost 8 bases and J lost 4 bases. The germline gives CDR1 MGHRA, CDR2 YSYEKL. The CDR3 DNA follows: TGCGCCAGCGGACTAGCGGGGGGGTACAATGAGCAGTTCTTC. The encoded protein is CASGLAGGYNEQFF.

The V gene is TRBV19, the J gene TRBJ2-7; D is perhaps TRBD2 (5 bases). The CDR3 is made up of 13 amino acids. CDR1 LNHDA and CDR2 SQIVND come from the germline V gene (reference sequence). V dropped 5 bases and J dropped 3 bases, with 11 bases sitting between them. CDR3 sequence reads: CASSPGVLYEQYF. CDR3 nucleotides: TGTGCCAGTAGTCCCGGGGTCCTCTACGAGCAGTACTTC.

The V call is TRBV19, the J call TRBJ2-3; D is perhaps TRBD2 (5 bases). The CDR3 has 14 residues. Germline V gene data show CDR1 as LNHDA and CDR2 as SQIVND (reference sequence). V lost 5 bases and J lost 6, with 15 bases in between. In DNA form, the CDR3 reads TGTGCCAGTAGTTGGCGGGTATTCGGGGATACGCAGTATTTT. It is translated as CASSWRVFGDTQYF.

The rearrangement links TRBV5-1 to TRBJ2-7, with D possibly matching TRBD2 (5 bases). Germline values: CDR1 SGHRS, CDR2 YFSETQ. The CDR3 spans 14 residues. Trimming shortened V by 0 bases and J by 1 base, and 8 bases separated the two germline ends. The CDR3 DNA reads TGCGCCAGCAGCTTGGGCAGAGGGTCCTACGAGCAGTACTTC. Protein product: CASSLGRGSYEQYF. The full variable domain, with the rest looked up from reference TRBV5-1 and TRBJ2-7, is KAGVTQTPRYLIKTRGQQVTLSCSPISGHRSVSWYQQTPGQGLQFLFEYFSETQRNKGNFPGRFSGRQFSNSRSEMNVSTLELGDSALYLCASSLGRGSYEQYFGPGTRLTVT.

The chain has TRBV4-1 and TRBJ1-1, with TRBD1 identical over 8 bases. CDR3 length equals 16 residues. V lost 1 base and J lost 5; bases outside the gene matches: 9. Germline CDR1 and CDR2: MGHRA and YSYEKL. The CDR3 nucleotides are TGCGCCAGCAGCCAAGGACCCCAGGGGGCCGGGACTGAAGCTTTCTTT. This encodes CASSQGPQGAGTEAFF.

The V and J genes are TRBV19 and TRBJ1-4; no definite D call. The germline gives CDR1 LNHDA, CDR2 SQIVND (reference sequence). The V end lost 4 bases, the J end lost 5 bases, and 14 bases lay between the germline ends. This CDR3 contains 15 residues. The CDR3 reads CASSTPGLPNEKLFF. The CDR3 DNA is TGTGCCAGTAGTACTCCCGGTTTACCGAATGAAAAACTGTTTTTT.

This clone was seen only once. V usage is TRBV11-3 and J usage is TRBJ2-3; TRBD2 is a possible D gene (6 bases). V dropped 6 bases and J dropped 4 bases, with 20 bases sitting between them. CDR1 is SGHNT and CDR2 is YENEEA in the germline V gene. This CDR3 has 16 amino acids. The DNA of the CDR3 is TGTGCCAGCAGTTTGGCGTCGGGGGACGCAGCAGATACGCAGTATTTT. It specifies CASSLASGDAADTQYF.

The V gene is TRBV6-6, the J gene TRBJ1-5; 8 bases align to TRBD1. CDR1 MNHNY and CDR2 SVGAGI come from the germline V gene (reference sequence). This CDR3 spans 14 amino acids. The J segment lost 5 bases and the V segment lost 5 bases, leaving 5 bases of the junction unmatched. In DNA, the CDR3 is TGTGCCAGCAGTCCCACAGGGGGGTATCAGCCCCAGCATTTT. Encoded protein: CASSPTGGYQPQHF.

The chain employs TRBV19 and TRBJ1-1; D is uncertain. Germline V gives CDR1 LNHDA, CDR2 SQIVND (reference sequence). Trimming cost V 2 bases and J 1 base, with 8 bases left between them. CDR3 size: 14 residues. CDR3 amino acids: CASSIRRENTEAFF. The CDR3 nucleotides read TGTGCCAGTAGTATACGGCGGGAGAACACTGAAGCTTTCTTT.

This clone was counted a few times. V usage is TRBV7-7 and J usage is TRBJ2-1; D possibly corresponds to TRBD2 (6 bases). This CDR3 is 15 amino acids long. Per the germline V gene, CDR1 is SSHAT and CDR2 is FNYEAQ (reference sequence). Trimming pared 0 bases from V and 2 bases from J, leaving 8 bases between. The CDR3 DNA is TGTGCCAGCAGCTTAGCGGGAGGACCCTACAATGAGCAGTTCTTC. This encodes CASSLAGGPYNEQFF.

The genes are TRBV12-3 or TRBV12-4 and TRBJ1-2; D uncertain. The CDR3 runs 13 residues. V was clipped by 1 base and J by 2 bases, with 5 bases between them. The CDR3 region has the DNA TGTGCCAGCAGTTTAGGGCAGAACTATGGCTACACCTTC. Its protein is CASSLGQNYGYTF.

V gene TRBV7-3 combines with J gene TRBJ2-1, with 8 bases identical to TRBD2. With V trimmed by 3 bases and J by 4 bases, 8 bases remained unmatched. This CDR3 is 16 amino acids long. Looked up from germline, CDR1 is SGHTA and CDR2 is FQGTGA. CDR3 bases: TGTGCCAGCAGCTTTCAGGCGGGAGGACGGTACAATGAGCAGTTCTTC. It encodes CASSFQAGGRYNEQFF.

CDR3 nucleotides: TGCGCCAGCAGCCCATCGGGGAGGACAGGGACACACGGGGAGCTGTTTTTT. Translation gives CASSPSGRTGTHGELFF. The chain uses TRBV5-1 and TRBJ2-2, with 8 bases lining up with TRBD1. The CDR3 spans 17 residues. Germline CDR1 and CDR2: SGHRS and YFSETQ. V lost 4 bases to trimming and J lost 7 bases; unmatched junction nucleotides: 15.

This chain joins TRBV6-5 and TRBJ1-2; D not certain. This CDR3 region has 13 residues. The V end was cut by 6 bases, the J end by 8 bases, with 16 bases between. Per the germline V gene, CDR1 is MNHEY and CDR2 is SVGAGI. CDR3 sequence (DNA): TGTGCCAGCAGGGACTTCGGAACCTACGGCTACACCTTC. Protein product: CASRDFGTYGYTF.